This T cell receptor (beta chain) was obtained from a study of OX40 agonist ivuxolimab in advanced cancers. Study-level background: Past anti-PD-1, anti-PD-L1 or anti-CTLA-4 therapy was accepted, and approximately 40% had received some.

General study findings and limits: The study observed clonal expansion of CD4+ and CD8+ blood T cells by week 6 at 0.1 to 3.0 mg/kg.

Worth noting for this clone: Its antigen remains unknown.

Blood sampling took place at baseline, cycle 4 day 1, and cycle 7 day 1. The assay was immunoSEQ multiplex PCR, and TCRdb's table has in-frame clones only and misses some. The sample contains roughly 5,900 clones, roughly four fifths of which appear only once. This receptor was identified in an adult with an advanced solid tumor such as melanoma, head and neck, liver or kidney cancer. The sample here was CD4+ or CD8+ T cells sorted from blood, taken in a trial of the OX40 agonist ivuxolimab.

CDR3 sequence: CAISESRTSGPDEQFF. Here the CDR3 DNA reads TGTGCCATCAGTGAGTCTAGGACTAGCGGGCCCGATGAGCAGTTCTTC. The V and J genes are TRBV10-3 and TRBJ2-1; 11 bases line up with TRBD2. After removal of 0 bases from V and 8 bases from J, the junction contained 6 bases not matched to a gene. The germline gives CDR1 ENHRY, CDR2 SYGVKD. This CDR3 spans 16 amino acids.